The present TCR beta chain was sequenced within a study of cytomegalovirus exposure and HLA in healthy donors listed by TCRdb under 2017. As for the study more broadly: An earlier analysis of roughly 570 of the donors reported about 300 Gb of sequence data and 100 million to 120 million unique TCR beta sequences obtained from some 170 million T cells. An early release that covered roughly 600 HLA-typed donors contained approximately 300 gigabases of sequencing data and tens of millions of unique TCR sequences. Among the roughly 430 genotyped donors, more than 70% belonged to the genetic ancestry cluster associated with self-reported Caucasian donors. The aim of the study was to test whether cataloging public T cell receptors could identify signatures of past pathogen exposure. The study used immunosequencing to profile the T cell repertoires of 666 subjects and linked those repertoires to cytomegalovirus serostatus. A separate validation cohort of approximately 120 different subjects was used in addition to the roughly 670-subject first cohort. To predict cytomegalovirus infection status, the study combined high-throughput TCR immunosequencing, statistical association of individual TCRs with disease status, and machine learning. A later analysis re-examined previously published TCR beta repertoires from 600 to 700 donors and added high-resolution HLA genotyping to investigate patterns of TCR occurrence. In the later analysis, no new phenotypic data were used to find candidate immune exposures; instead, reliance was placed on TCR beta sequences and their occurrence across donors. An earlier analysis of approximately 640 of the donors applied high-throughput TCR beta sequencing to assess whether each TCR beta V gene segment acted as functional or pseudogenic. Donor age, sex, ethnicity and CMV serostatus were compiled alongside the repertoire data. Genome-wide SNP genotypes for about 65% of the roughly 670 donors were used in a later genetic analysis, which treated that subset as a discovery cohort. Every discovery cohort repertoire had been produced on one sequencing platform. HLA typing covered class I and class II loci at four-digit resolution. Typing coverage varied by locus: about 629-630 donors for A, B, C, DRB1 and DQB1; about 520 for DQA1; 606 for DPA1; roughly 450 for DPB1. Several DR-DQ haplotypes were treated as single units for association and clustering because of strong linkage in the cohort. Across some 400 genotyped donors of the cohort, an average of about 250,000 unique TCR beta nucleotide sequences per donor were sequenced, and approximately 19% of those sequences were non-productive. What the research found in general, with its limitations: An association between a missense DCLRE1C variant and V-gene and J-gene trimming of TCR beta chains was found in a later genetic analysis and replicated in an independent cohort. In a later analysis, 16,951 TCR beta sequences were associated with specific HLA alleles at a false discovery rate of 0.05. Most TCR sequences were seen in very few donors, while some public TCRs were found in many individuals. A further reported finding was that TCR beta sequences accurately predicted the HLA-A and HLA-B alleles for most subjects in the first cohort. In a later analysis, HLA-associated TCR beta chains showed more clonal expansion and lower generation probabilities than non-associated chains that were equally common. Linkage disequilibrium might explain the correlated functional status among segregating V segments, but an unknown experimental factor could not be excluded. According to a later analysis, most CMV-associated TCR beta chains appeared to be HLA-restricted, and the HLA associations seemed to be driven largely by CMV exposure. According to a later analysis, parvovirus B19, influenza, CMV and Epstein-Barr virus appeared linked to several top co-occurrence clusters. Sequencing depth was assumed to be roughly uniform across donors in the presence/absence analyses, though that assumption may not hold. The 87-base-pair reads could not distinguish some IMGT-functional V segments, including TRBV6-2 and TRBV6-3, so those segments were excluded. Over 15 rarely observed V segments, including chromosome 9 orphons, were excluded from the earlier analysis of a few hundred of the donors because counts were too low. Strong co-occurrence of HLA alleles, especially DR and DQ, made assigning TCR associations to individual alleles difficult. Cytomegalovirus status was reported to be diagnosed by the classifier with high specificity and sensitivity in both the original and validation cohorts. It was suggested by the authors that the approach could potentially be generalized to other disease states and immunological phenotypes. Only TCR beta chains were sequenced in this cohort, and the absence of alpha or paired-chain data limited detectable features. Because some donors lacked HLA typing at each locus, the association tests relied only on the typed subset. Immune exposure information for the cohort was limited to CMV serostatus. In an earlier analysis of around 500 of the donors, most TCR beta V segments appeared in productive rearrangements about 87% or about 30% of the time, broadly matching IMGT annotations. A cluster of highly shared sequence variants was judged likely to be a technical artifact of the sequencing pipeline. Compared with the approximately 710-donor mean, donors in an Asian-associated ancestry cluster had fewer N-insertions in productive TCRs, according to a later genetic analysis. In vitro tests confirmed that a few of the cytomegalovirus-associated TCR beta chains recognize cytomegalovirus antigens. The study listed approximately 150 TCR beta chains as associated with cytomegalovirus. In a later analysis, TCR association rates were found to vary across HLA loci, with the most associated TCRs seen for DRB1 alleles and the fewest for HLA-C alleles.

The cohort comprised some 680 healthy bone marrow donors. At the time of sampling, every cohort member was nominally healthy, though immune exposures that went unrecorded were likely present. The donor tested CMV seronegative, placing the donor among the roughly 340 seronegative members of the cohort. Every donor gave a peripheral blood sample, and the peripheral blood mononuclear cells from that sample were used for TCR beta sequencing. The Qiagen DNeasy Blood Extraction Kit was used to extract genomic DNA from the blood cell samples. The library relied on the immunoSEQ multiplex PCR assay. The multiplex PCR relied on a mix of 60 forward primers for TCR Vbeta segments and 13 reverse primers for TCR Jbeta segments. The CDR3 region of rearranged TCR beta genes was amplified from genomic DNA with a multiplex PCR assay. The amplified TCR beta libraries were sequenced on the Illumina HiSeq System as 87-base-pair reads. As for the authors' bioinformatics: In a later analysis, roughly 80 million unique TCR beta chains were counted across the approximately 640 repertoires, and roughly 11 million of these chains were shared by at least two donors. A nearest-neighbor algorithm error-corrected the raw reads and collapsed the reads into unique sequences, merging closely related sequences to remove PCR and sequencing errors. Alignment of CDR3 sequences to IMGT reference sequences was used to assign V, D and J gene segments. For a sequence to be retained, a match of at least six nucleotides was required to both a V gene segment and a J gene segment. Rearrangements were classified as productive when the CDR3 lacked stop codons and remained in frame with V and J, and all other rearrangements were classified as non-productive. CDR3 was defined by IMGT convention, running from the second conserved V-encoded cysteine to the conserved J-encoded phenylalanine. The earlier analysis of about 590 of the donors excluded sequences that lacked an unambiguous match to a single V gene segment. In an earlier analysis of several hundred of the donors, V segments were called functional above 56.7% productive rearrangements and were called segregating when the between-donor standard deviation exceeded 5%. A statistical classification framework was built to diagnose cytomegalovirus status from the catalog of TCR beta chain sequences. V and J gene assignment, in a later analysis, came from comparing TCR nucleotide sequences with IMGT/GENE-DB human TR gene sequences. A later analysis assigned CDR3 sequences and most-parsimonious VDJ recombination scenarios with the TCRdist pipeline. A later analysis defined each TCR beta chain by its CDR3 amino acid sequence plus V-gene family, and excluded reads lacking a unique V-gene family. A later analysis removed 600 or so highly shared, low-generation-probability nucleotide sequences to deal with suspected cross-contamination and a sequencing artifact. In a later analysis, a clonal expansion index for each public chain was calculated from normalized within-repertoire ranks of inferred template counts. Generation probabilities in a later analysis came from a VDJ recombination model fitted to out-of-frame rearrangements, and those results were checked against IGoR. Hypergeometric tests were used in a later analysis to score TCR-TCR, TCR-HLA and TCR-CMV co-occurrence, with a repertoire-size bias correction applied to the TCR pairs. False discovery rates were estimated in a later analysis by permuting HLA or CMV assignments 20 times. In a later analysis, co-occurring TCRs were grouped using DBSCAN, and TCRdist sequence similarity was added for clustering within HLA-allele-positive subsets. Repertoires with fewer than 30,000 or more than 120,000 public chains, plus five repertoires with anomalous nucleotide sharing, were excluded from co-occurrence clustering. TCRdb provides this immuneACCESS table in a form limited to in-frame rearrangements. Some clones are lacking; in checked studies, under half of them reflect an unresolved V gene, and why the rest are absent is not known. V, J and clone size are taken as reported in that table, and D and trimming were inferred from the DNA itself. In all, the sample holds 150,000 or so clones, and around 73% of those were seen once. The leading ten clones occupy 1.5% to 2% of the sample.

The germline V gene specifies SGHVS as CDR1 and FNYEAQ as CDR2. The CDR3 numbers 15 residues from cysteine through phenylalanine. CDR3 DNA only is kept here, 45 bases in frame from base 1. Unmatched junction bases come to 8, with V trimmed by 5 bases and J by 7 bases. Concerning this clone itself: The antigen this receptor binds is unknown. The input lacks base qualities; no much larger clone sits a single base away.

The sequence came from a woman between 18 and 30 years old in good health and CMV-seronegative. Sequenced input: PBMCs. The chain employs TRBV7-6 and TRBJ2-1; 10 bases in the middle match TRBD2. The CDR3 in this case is CASSRSGGPGNEQFF. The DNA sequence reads TGTGCCAGCAGCCGTAGCGGGGGGCCCGGGAATGAGCAGTTCTTC.